This T cell receptor beta chain stems from a study of molecular identifiers for immune sequencing clone quantification. Sorted cell numbers of about 19,000 to 1,000,000, with 10%, 30% or 50% RNA, served as input for naive CD8 libraries. For bulk TCR libraries, previously described methods and listed TCR primers were used. TCRdb analysed the PCR reads with MiXCR anew, one entry per CDR3 protein. Of around 300,000 distinct CDR3 sequences in the sample, roughly a quarter are singletons; the top ten hold 0.74%. This CDR3 is built from 15 residues. Germline V gene data show CDR1 as MDHEN and CDR2 as SYDVKM. Trimming left V 5 bases short and J 2 bases short, with 15 bases between. On this clonotype itself: With a much larger clone just one base away, this may be a read error.

The chain links TRBV28 to TRBJ1-1; D call uncertain. What was sequenced was naive CD8+ T cells from blood, with Jurkat cell RNA spiked in. Subset specified: FACS-sorted CD8+CD4-CCR7+CD45RA+ naive T cells. The sequence derives from a human donor in good health. Some libraries in this study had Jurkat cell RNA spiked in. CDR3 in DNA: TGTGCCAGCAGTGAGTCAGTGGGAGATAACACTGAAGCTTTCTTT. This sequence encodes CASSESVGDNTEAFF. The full variable domain, its missing parts supplied by reference TRBV28 and TRBJ1-1, is DVKVTQSSRYLVKRTGEKVFLECVQDMDHENMFWYRQDPGLGLRLIYFSYDVKMKEKGDIPEGYSVSREKKERFSLILESASTNQTSMYLCASSESVGDNTEAFFGQGTRLTVV.